Below are 17 T cell receptor beta chains sequenced from a single sample in a study of CD8+ T cells in alopecia areata. RNA, once extracted, was reverse transcribed into cDNA for use as the sequencing template. The data were produced by immunoSEQ multiplex PCR, yet TCRdb's version contains in-frame clones alone and is incomplete. The sample records around 120,000 clones, about three fifths being singletons. Treatment: oral pan-JAK inhibitor, 5-10 mg twice daily. The source was CD8+ T cells sorted from blood, collected at week 4, from a patient treated with tofacitinib. These receptors were collected from a human donor with alopecia areata.

This clone has a handful of counts. Here the CDR3 DNA reads TGCAGCGTTGTCTTTCCGGATGGCCGGAACGAGCAGTACTTC. Its translation: CSVVFPDGRNEQYF. J is TRBJ2-7 and V is TRBV29-1; D call uncertain. Germline V gene data show CDR1 as SQVTM and CDR2 as ANQGSEA. CDR3 length: 14 residues. The ends were cut back, 4 bases at V and 5 bases at J, with 18 bases in the middle.

The V call is TRBV29-1, the J call TRBJ2-2; 9 bases align to TRBD2. The CDR3 contains 14 residues. CDR1 is SQVTM and CDR2 is ANQGSEA in the germline V gene. The V and J ends lost 7 bases and 3 bases, in that order; junction bases with no gene match: 6. CDR3 sequence: CSGSTSGYTGELFF. CDR3 sequence (DNA): TGCAGCGGGTCGACTAGCGGATACACCGGGGAGCTGTTTTTT.

This clone was counted only a few times. The chain has TRBV9 and TRBJ2-1; 7 bases map to TRBD1. The V gene's germline CDR1 is SGDLS and CDR2 YYNGEE. This CDR3 is built from 16 residues. After removal of 0 bases from V and 5 bases from J, the junction contained 8 bases not matched to a gene. CDR3 nucleotide sequence: TGTGCCAGCAGCGTAGGATGGGACAGCAATAACAATGAGCAGTTCTTC. Amino acid sequence: CASSVGWDSNNNEQFF.

This clone showed up just a few times. The V and J genes are TRBV7-2 and TRBJ2-7, with D perhaps matching TRBD1 or TRBD2 (5 bases each). Looked up from germline, CDR1 is SGHTA and CDR2 is FQGNSA. Trimming removed 5 bases at V and 7 bases at J, with 27 bases between. The CDR3 contains 17 residues. The CDR3 nucleotides are TGTGCCAGCAGCAACCCCCCCCTAGCCGTGGGGCGTCGGGAGCAGTACTTC. Translating it yields CASSNPPLAVGRREQYF. Together with reference TRBV7-2 and TRBJ2-7, the CDR3 gives the full variable domain: GAGVSQSPSNKVTEKGKDVELRCDPISGHTALYWYRQSLGQGLEFLIYFQGNSAPDKSGLPSDRFSAERTGGSVSTLTIQRTQQEDSAVYLCASSNPPLAVGRREQYFGPGTRLTVT.

The rearrangement joins TRBV15 to TRBJ2-5; TRBD1 is a possible D gene (6 bases). The V end lost 0 bases, the J end lost 5 bases, and 22 bases lay between the germline ends. CDR1 and CDR2 (germline): LNHNV, YYDKDF (reference sequence). The CDR3 has 18 residues. In nucleotides, the CDR3 is TGTGCCACCAGCAGAGATTATCACAGGGAAGGATTCGGGGAGACCCAGTACTTC. It codes for CATSRDYHREGFGETQYF.

This clone was counted between two and nine times. The chain is built from TRBV14 and TRBJ2-1; a weak D match, TRBD2 (7 bases). Germline CDR1 reads SGHDN; CDR2 reads FVKESK. The CDR3 is made up of 17 amino acids. Trimming cost V 4 bases and J 5 bases, with 21 bases left between them. This CDR3 reads CASSPRLGGALDNEQFF. In DNA form, the CDR3 reads TGTGCCAGCAGCCCCCGCCTAGGGGGGGCCTTGGACAATGAGCAGTTCTTC.

This clone was recorded a few times. The V gene is TRBV27, the J gene TRBJ2-5; D not resolved. CDR1 and CDR2 (germline): MNHEY, SMNVEV (reference sequence). V lost 5 bases and J 0 bases, leaving 4 bases between the germline ends. The CDR3 is 12 residues long. The CDR3 reads CASSPDQETQYF. The CDR3 coding sequence is TGTGCCAGCAGTCCGGACCAAGAGACCCAGTACTTC.

The rearrangement joins TRBV30 to TRBJ2-7; TRBD1 matches 8 bases. Germline CDR1 is GTSNPN and CDR2 is SVGIG (reference sequence). Trimming at V came to 4 bases and at J to 0 bases, leaving 5 bases not matched to a gene. The CDR3 spans 14 residues. The CDR3 loop reads CAWNRDRPSYEQYF. The CDR3 nucleotides are TGTGCCTGGAACCGGGACAGGCCCTCCTACGAGCAGTACTTC. The entire variable domain, with the rest obtained from reference TRBV30 and TRBJ2-7, is as follows: SQTIHQWPATLVQPVGSPLSLECTVEGTSNPNLYWYRQAAGRGLQLLFYSVGIGQISSEVPQNLSASRPQDRQFILSSKKLLLSDSGFYLCAWNRDRPSYEQYFGPGTRLTVT.

This sequence joins TRBV29-1 and TRBJ2-4; D not resolved. V was pared by 2 bases and J by 0 bases, with 5 bases between. Germline V gene data show CDR1 as SQVTM and CDR2 as ANQGSEA. The CDR3 totals 13 residues. The CDR3 nucleotides read TGCAGCGTTGAAAGGCTAGCCAAAAACATTCAGTACTTC. As protein: CSVERLAKNIQYF.

This clone was picked up one time. The rearrangement uses TRBV14 and TRBJ2-1; TRBD1 might be the D (5 bases). V lost 0 bases and J 8 bases, leaving 14 bases between the germline ends. CDR1 SGHDN and CDR2 FVKESK come from the germline V gene. The length of the CDR3 is 15 residues. This chain's CDR3 is CASSQETIVRDEQFF. CDR3 DNA: TGTGCCAGCAGCCAAGAAACCATCGTCAGGGATGAGCAGTTCTTC. The variable domain in full, with the rest retrieved from reference TRBV14 and TRBJ2-1, is EAGVTQFPSHSVIEKGQTVTLRCDPISGHDNLYWYRRVMGKEIKFLLHFVKESKQDESGMPNNRFLAERTGGTYSTLKVQPAELEDSGVYFCASSQETIVRDEQFFGPGTRLTVL.

This chain connects TRBV29-1 to TRBJ2-7, with 11 nucleotides matching TRBD1. The CDR3 is 13 amino acids. From germline, CDR1 is SQVTM and CDR2 ANQGSEA. The V and J ends lost 2 bases and 12 bases, in that order; junction bases with no gene match: 9. As DNA, the CDR3 is TGCAGCGTTGAAACGGGACAGGGGGTATTGCGGTACTTC. Translating it yields CSVETGQGVLRYF.

In its sample, this clone was seen once. V gene TRBV29-1 combines with J gene TRBJ1-2; TRBD1 matches at 7 bases. The V gene end was trimmed by 3 bases and the J gene end by 5 bases; junction bases not matched to a gene: 12. Germline V lookup: CDR1 SQVTM, CDR2 ANQGSEA. The CDR3 has 15 amino acids. The CDR3 region is CSVEDFDRDGYGYTF. The DNA for the CDR3 is TGCAGCGTTGAGGACTTTGACAGGGACGGATATGGCTACACCTTC.

This clone was counted only a few times. The rearrangement uses TRBV25-1 and TRBJ1-6; D is unresolved. Deletions cut 8 bases from V and 6 bases from J, with 20 bases between. The CDR3 loop spans 16 amino acids. Germline loops: CDR1 MGHDK, CDR2 SYGVNS. The CDR3 nucleotides read TGTGCCAGCGCCGACAATGGACGGCTGTTTAATTCACCCCTCCACTTT. Translating it yields CASADNGRLFNSPLHF.

V and J are TRBV29-1 and TRBJ2-1; 12 bases match TRBD2. Germline V lookup: CDR1 SQVTM, CDR2 ANQGSEA. There are 14 residues in the CDR3. J lost 5 bases, V lost 5 bases, and 4 bases had no gene match. CDR3 protein: CSVFGLAGNNEQFF. DNA for the CDR3: TGCAGCGTTTTTGGACTAGCGGGGAACAATGAGCAGTTCTTC.

The CDR3 DNA follows: TGTGCCAGCAGCTTAACGGGGGAGAGCTCCTACGAGCAGTACTTC. It is translated as CASSLTGESSYEQYF. The chain employs TRBV7-8 and TRBJ2-7; weak D call: TRBD2 (6 bases). The CDR3 runs 15 residues. Trimming cost V 2 bases and J 0 bases, with 11 bases left between them. Germline V gene data show CDR1 as SGHVS and CDR2 as FQNEAQ. The whole variable domain, filled in from reference TRBV7-8 and TRBJ2-7, reads GAGVSQSPRYKVAKRGQDVALRCDPISGHVSLFWYQQALGQGPEFLTYFQNEAQLDKSGLPSDRFFAERPEGSVSTLKIQRTQQEDSAVYLCASSLTGESSYEQYFGPGTRLTVT.

This clone has just a few counts. This chain uses TRBV29-1 with TRBJ2-1, with 8 bases lining up with TRBD1. Germline V gene sequence: CDR1 SQVTM, CDR2 ANQGSEA. The CDR3 has 11 amino acids. The V segment lost 7 bases and the J segment 9 bases; nucleotides outside the gene matches: 5. CDR3 nucleotides: TGCAGCGCTCCCGACAGGGGTGAGCAGTTCTTC. This translates into CSAPDRGEQFF.

The chain couples TRBV30 to TRBJ1-3; D gene uncertain. Germline CDR1 reads GTSNPN; CDR2 reads SVGIG (reference sequence). V was cut by 7 bases and J by 3 bases, with 13 bases left in between. The CDR3 consists of 13 residues. As DNA, the CDR3 is TGTGCCTCCCAAAGGGTAAATGGAAACACCATATATTTT. Protein sequence: CASQRVNGNTIYF.